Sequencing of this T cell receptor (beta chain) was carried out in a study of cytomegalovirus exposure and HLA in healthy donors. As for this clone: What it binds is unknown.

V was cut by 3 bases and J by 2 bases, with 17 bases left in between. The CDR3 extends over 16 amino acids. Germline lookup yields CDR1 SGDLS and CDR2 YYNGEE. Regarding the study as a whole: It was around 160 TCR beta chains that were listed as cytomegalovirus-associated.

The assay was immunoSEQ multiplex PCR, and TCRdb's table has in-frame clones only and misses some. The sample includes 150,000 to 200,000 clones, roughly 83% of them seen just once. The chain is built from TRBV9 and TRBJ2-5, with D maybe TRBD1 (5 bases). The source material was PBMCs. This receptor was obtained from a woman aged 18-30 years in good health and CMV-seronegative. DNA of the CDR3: TGTGCCAGCAGCGAGGGGTGGTGGGGCAGTCAAGAGACCCAGTACTTC. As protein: CASSEGWWGSQETQYF.